These 11 T cell receptor beta chains were all obtained from the same sample, sequenced in a study of CD8 T cells in ankylosing spondylitis. Broader study findings: Roughly eight highly homologous variants made up a TCR beta motif, and this motif appeared characteristic of ankylosing spondylitis blood.

TCRdb re-called the 5' RACE reads with MiXCR, one entry per CDR3 protein. Of some 240,000 distinct CDR3 sequences listed, 7.3% are singletons. These TCRs are of unknown antigen specificity. The sequencing input was blood, either unsorted or a sorted T cell fraction (not recorded which). The receptors derive from a male donor with ankylosing spondylitis.

This clonotype was detected ten times or more. V gene TRBV5-1 combines with J gene TRBJ1-4; D unclear. The ends were cut back, 0 bases at V and 7 bases at J, with 13 bases in the middle. CDR3 length: 15 residues. The germline V gene has CDR1 SGHRS and CDR2 YFSETQ. CDR3 amino acids: CASSLGHLESEKLFF. As DNA, the CDR3 is TGCGCCAGCAGCTTGGGACACCTGGAAAGTGAAAAACTGTTTTTT.

This clonotype was observed at least ten times. CDR3 DNA sequence: TGCGCCAGCAGCCAAGCGCCCCTAGCGGGAGGCCGGCATGAGCAGTTCTTC. It yields the protein CASSQAPLAGGRHEQFF. The chain recombines TRBV4-1 with TRBJ2-1; 11 nucleotides match TRBD2. The CDR3 covers 17 residues. CDR1 MGHRA and CDR2 YSYEKL come from the germline V gene. V lost 1 base to trimming and J lost 8 bases; unmatched junction nucleotides: 10.

This clonotype showed up just a few times. The chain combines TRBV4-3 with TRBJ1-6, with 7 nucleotides matching TRBD1. V lost 4 bases and J lost 6; bases outside the gene matches: 6. This CDR3 has 15 amino acids. Germline V lookup: CDR1 LGHNA, CDR2 YSLEER. The CDR3 DNA reads as TGCGCCAGCAGCCCGGGGACAGCATTTAATTCACCCCTCCACTTT. Translated, it gives CASSPGTAFNSPLHF.

This clonotype was recorded at least ten times. The CDR3 sequence is CASSPLLAGGRQTYEQYF. In DNA, the CDR3 is TGTGCCAGCAGCCCTTTACTAGCGGGAGGGAGGCAAACCTACGAGCAGTACTTC. The chain links TRBV28 to TRBJ2-7; TRBD2 matches at 13 bases. V gave up 6 bases and J gave up 2 bases; unmatched junction bases: 13. Looked up from germline, CDR1 is MDHEN and CDR2 is SYDVKM. CDR3 length: 18 amino acids.

This clonotype was recorded many times. This chain connects TRBV7-9 to TRBJ2-1; 8 positions match TRBD2. The CDR3 runs 14 residues. Germline CDR1 SEHNR, CDR2 FQNEAQ (reference sequence). V lost 3 bases to trimming and J lost 4 bases; unmatched junction nucleotides: 2. The CDR3: CASSLPSGYNEQFF. The CDR3 nucleotides read TGTGCCAGCAGCTTGCCTAGCGGGTACAATGAGCAGTTCTTC.

This clonotype was recorded many times. The chain recombines TRBV29-1 with TRBJ2-7; D call uncertain. The V and J ends lost 4 bases and 2 bases respectively, with 12 bases between them. CDR1 and CDR2 (germline): SQVTM, ANQGSEA. The CDR3 totals 13 residues. The DNA for the CDR3 is TGCAGCGTTGTATTATCAGGAACCTACGAGCAGTACTTC. It translates to CSVVLSGTYEQYF.

This clonotype occurred many times. V and J are TRBV27 and TRBJ2-3; 9 bases line up with TRBD1. The CDR3 extends over 16 amino acids. With 6 bases clipped from V and 4 bases from J, the junction kept 11 bases outside the gene matches. Per germline, CDR1 MNHEY and CDR2 SMNVEV (reference sequence). CDR3 coding DNA: TGTGCCAGCAGCTTCACCGGGACAGGGATGTCAGATACGCAGTATTTT. Protein: CASSFTGTGMSDTQYF.

This clonotype was detected only a few times. V usage is TRBV5-6 and J usage is TRBJ2-3; no firm D call. Trimming removed 1 base at V and 5 bases at J, with 2 bases between. The CDR3 has 11 residues. Germline loops: CDR1 SGHDT, CDR2 YYEEEE. CDR3 nucleotides: TGTGCCAGCAGCTTGATAGATACGCAGTATTTT. Its translation: CASSLIDTQYF. The entire variable domain, with the rest obtained from reference TRBV5-6 and TRBJ2-3, is as follows: DAGVTQSPTHLIKTRGQQVTLRCSPKSGHDTVSWYQQALGQGPQFIFQYYEEEERQRGNFPDRFSGHQFPNYSSELNVNALLLGDSALYLCASSLIDTQYFGPGTRLTVL.

With respect to this clonotype: The limits of the CDR3 on the DNA are not certain, so only TCRdb's listed CDR3 is given. The rearrangement joins TRBV24-1 to TRBJ2-5; the table's D call TRBD1 went unverified against the DNA. Inclusive of both ends, the CDR3 amounts to 13 amino acids. Germline V lookup: CDR1 KGHDR, CDR2 SFDVKD. The CDR3 is CATSVPGEETQYF.

V usage is TRBV9 and J usage is TRBJ2-7, with D possibly being TRBD1 (6 bases). There are 14 residues in the CDR3. Germline V lookup: CDR1 SGDLS, CDR2 YYNGEE. V was cut by 3 bases and J by 2 bases, with 12 bases left in between. The CDR3 DNA reads as TGTGCCAGCAGCGCCGGGACATTCCCCTACGAGCAGTACTTC. It specifies CASSAGTFPYEQYF. Combining the CDR3 with reference TRBV9 and TRBJ2-7 gives the whole variable domain DSGVTQTPKHLITATGQRVTLRCSPRSGDLSVYWYQQSLDQGLQFLIQYYNGEERAKGNILERFSAQQFPDLHSELNLSSLELGDSALYFCASSAGTFPYEQYFGPGTRLTVT.

This clonotype was recorded many times. The CDR3 is CASSLRTGGSAEAFF. The CDR3 coding sequence is TGTGCCAGCAGCCTAAGGACAGGGGGTTCCGCTGAAGCTTTCTTT. V usage is TRBV7-9 and J usage is TRBJ1-1; 10 bases agree with TRBD1. This CDR3 spans 15 amino acids. V gave up 5 bases and J gave up 6 bases; unmatched junction bases: 9. Germline V gene data show CDR1 as SEHNR and CDR2 as FQNEAQ (reference sequence).